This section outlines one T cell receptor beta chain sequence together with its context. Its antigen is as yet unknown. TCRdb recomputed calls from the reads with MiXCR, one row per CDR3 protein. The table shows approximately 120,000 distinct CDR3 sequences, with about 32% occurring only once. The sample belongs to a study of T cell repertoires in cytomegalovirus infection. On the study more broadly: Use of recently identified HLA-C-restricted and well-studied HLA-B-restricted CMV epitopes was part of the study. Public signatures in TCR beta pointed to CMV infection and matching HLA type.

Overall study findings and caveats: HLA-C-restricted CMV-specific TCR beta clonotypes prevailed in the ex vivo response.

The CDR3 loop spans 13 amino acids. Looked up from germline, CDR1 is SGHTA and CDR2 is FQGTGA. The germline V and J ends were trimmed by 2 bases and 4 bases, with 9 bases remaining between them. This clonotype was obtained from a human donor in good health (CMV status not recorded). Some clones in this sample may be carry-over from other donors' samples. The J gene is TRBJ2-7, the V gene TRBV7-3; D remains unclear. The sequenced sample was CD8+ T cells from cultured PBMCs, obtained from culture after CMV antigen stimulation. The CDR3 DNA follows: TGTGCCAGCAGCTTAGCCAGCGATTACGAGCAGTACTTC. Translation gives CASSLASDYEQYF.